This TCR beta chain was retrieved from a study of shared clonotypes between healthy human individuals. About the research overall: Each donor's CD8 memory used one plate, CD8 naive two, each CD4 subset three. Study observations and caveats: Sequencing depth was predicted to influence how clonotypes are shared among donors.

CDR3 length: 18 amino acids. Germline V gene data show CDR1 as SGHVS and CDR2 as FQNEAQ. The V and J ends lost 2 bases and 0 bases respectively, with 14 bases between them. A deep-level run was used for the assay. Assay: immunoSEQ multiplex PCR; the TCRdb copy retains only in-frame clones and omits some. Among roughly 680,000 clones listed, over 60% were seen once. Negatively enriched CD4+ T cells were divided by CD45RA into naive and memory. In this sample, this clone turned up once. Its specificity is not known. The sequenced material came from memory CD4+ T cells sorted from blood. Subset reported: CD45RA-negative fraction. The V call is TRBV7-8, the J call TRBJ2-6; perhaps TRBD2 as D (6 bases). The clonotype comes from a woman in her twenties or thirties in good health. Here the CDR3 reads CASSLRGLESSGANVLTF. The CDR3 bases are TGTGCCAGCAGCTTACGGGGGTTAGAGAGCTCTGGGGCCAACGTCCTGACTTTC. Complete variable domain (other parts from reference TRBV7-8 and TRBJ2-6): GAGVSQSPRYKVAKRGQDVALRCDPISGHVSLFWYQQALGQGPEFLTYFQNEAQLDKSGLPSDRFFAERPEGSVSTLKIQRTQQEDSAVYLCASSLRGLESSGANVLTFGAGSRLTVL.